Following are 22 T cell receptor beta chains from one sample sequenced in a study of identical twins. Via MiXCR, TCRdb re-called the 5' RACE reads, giving one row per CDR3 protein. The sample shows 420,000 or so distinct CDR3 sequences, about a fifth of them seen only once. The sample comprised naive T cells sorted from blood. The receptors come from a man aged 50-59 years in good health.

In its sample, this clonotype was seen many times. V gene TRBV5-1 combines with J gene TRBJ2-7; TRBD2 matches 9 bases. CDR1 and CDR2 from the germline V gene are SGHRS and YFSETQ. The CDR3 has 18 residues. After removal of 3 bases from V and 0 bases from J, the junction contained 13 bases not matched to a gene. CDR3 sequence: CASSYNYNSGGSSYEQYF. CDR3 sequence (DNA): TGCGCCAGCAGCTACAACTACAATAGCGGGGGAAGCTCCTACGAGCAGTACTTC.

This clonotype was recorded a few times. The J gene is TRBJ2-5, the V gene TRBV7-8; 15 positions agree with TRBD2. The CDR3 is made up of 18 amino acids. Trimming took 5 bases from V and 5 from J; bases not matched to a gene: 12. Germline V lookup: CDR1 SGHVS, CDR2 FQNEAQ. The CDR3 loop is CASSPGGGLAGGQETQYF. Written as DNA, the CDR3 is TGTGCCAGCAGCCCGGGGGGGGGACTAGCGGGAGGTCAGGAGACCCAGTACTTC.

The rearrangement joins TRBV15 to TRBJ2-1, with 9 nucleotides matching TRBD1. The V and J ends lost 3 bases and 7 bases, in that order; junction bases with no gene match: 7. The CDR3 has 15 amino acids. Germline CDR1 LNHNV, CDR2 YYDKDF (reference sequence). Here the CDR3 reads CATSRGGTGRNEQFF. In nucleotides, the CDR3 is TGTGCCACCAGCAGGGGGGGGACAGGGAGGAATGAGCAGTTCTTC.

This clonotype was observed at least ten times. V and J are TRBV7-2 and TRBJ1-4, with unresolved D. V lost 5 bases, J lost 8 bases, and 15 bases lay in between. Germline V gene sequence: CDR1 SGHTA, CDR2 FQGNSA. This CDR3 spans 14 amino acids. The CDR3 DNA follows: TGTGCCAGCAGCGTTACCGCGATAGGGGAAAAACTGTTTTTT. It translates to CASSVTAIGEKLFF.

This rearrangement joins TRBV6-2 or TRBV6-3 to TRBJ2-6; D remains ambiguous. The CDR3 spans 18 residues. From germline, CDR1 is MNHEY and CDR2 SVGEGT. V was shortened by 3 bases and J by 2 bases, with 17 bases between the two germline ends. The CDR3: CASSYLGNSWTGANVLTF. The CDR3 DNA follows: TGTGCCAGCAGTTATCTAGGGAATTCGTGGACTGGGGCCAACGTCCTGACTTTC.

The V gene is TRBV4-3, the J gene TRBJ2-7; 10 nucleotides align to TRBD1. The trim removed 0 bases at V and 7 bases at J, leaving 6 bases unmatched. This CDR3 spans 15 amino acids. Germline-derived CDR1 and CDR2 are LGHNA and YSLEER. Here the CDR3 reads CASSQDRGTGVEQYF. Here the CDR3 DNA reads TGCGCCAGCAGCCAAGATAGAGGGACAGGGGTTGAGCAGTACTTC.

The rearrangement uses TRBV28 and TRBJ2-5; tentatively, D is TRBD1 or TRBD2 (7 bases each). Per germline, CDR1 MDHEN and CDR2 SYDVKM. Trimming took 6 bases from V and 3 from J, leaving 17 bases between them. This CDR3 has 15 residues. The DNA for the CDR3 is TGTGCCAGCAGAACAAGACAGGGAGGGGAAGAGACCCAGTACTTC. Its protein is CASRTRQGGEETQYF.

Many counts were recorded for this clonotype. This sequence joins TRBV5-1 and TRBJ1-2; D possibly corresponds to TRBD1 (5 bases). The CDR3 length is 14 residues. Looked up from germline, CDR1 is SGHRS and CDR2 is YFSETQ. The V gene lost 4 bases and the J gene lost 5 bases, with 15 bases spanning the gap. The CDR3 protein is CASSKFGTDYGYTF. DNA for the CDR3: TGCGCCAGCAGCAAATTCGGGACGGATTATGGCTACACCTTC.

The CDR3 is CAIRPRDSSYEQYF. The CDR3 DNA reads as TGTGCCATCAGGCCGAGGGACAGTTCCTACGAGCAGTACTTC. The chain is built from TRBV10-3 and TRBJ2-7; 7 nucleotides agree with TRBD1. The ends lost 6 bases at V and 1 base at J; junction bases unmatched: 6. The length of the CDR3 is 14 residues. Germline V gene data show CDR1 as ENHRY and CDR2 as SYGVKD.

This clonotype was counted at least ten times. V is TRBV29-1 and J is TRBJ2-7; TRBD1 matches at 7 bases. CDR1 and CDR2 from the germline V gene are SQVTM and ANQGSEA. V shed 5 bases and J 5 bases; nucleotides not matched to a gene: 9. CDR3 length: 13 residues. CDR3 sequence reads: CSVLTGLGDEQYF. DNA of the CDR3: TGCAGCGTTTTGACAGGGTTGGGCGACGAGCAGTACTTC.

Only a few counts were recorded for this clonotype. This chain connects TRBV11-2 to TRBJ2-6, with 8 bases matching TRBD1. The CDR3 sequence is 18 residues long. Per germline, CDR1 SGHAT and CDR2 FQNNGV. J gave up 0 bases and V 4 bases, and 8 bases lay outside the gene matches. DNA for the CDR3: TGTGCCAGCAGCTCTACCGGGACAGGAGGCTCTGGGGCCAACGTCCTGACTTTC. It translates to CASSSTGTGGSGANVLTF.

This clonotype was counted only a few times. The rearrangement uses TRBV28 and TRBJ2-7, with D perhaps TRBD1 (5 bases). In germline, CDR1 is MDHEN, CDR2 SYDVKM. Deletions cut 5 bases from V and 1 base from J, with 12 bases between. CDR3 length equals 14 residues. The chain's CDR3 is CASSATGRSYEQYF. For the CDR3, the DNA is TGTGCCAGCAGTGCAACAGGCAGGTCCTACGAGCAGTACTTC.

This clonotype was detected many times. The gene calls are TRBV7-6 and TRBJ2-3; no clear D. CDR1 and CDR2 (germline): SGHVS, FNYEAQ. Deletions cut 6 bases from V and 5 bases from J, with 12 bases between. This CDR3 contains 13 residues. CDR3 protein: CASSSARVDTQYF. CDR3 DNA: TGTGCCAGCAGTTCGGCCCGGGTAGATACGCAGTATTTT.

The chain uses TRBV5-1 and TRBJ2-5; D is perhaps TRBD1 or TRBD2 (5 bases each). Germline lookup yields CDR1 SGHRS and CDR2 YFSETQ. The CDR3 contains 15 residues. Trimming took 6 bases from V and 1 from J, leaving 16 bases between them. The CDR3 is CASTAGLGVQETQYF. The CDR3 nucleotides read TGCGCCAGCACTGCGGGTTTAGGGGTCCAAGAGACCCAGTACTTC.

The chain has TRBV10-3 and TRBJ1-2; D may be TRBD1 (5 bases). V was clipped by 7 bases and J by 7 bases, with 25 bases between them. Germline V gene lookup returns CDR1 ENHRY and CDR2 SYGVKD. CDR3 length: 16 residues. The CDR3 spells CAINPATASDGLGYTF. In DNA form, the CDR3 reads TGTGCCATCAATCCCGCGACAGCCTCAGACGGACTTGGCTACACCTTC.

J is TRBJ2-5 and V is TRBV28; TRBD1 aligns across 8 bases. This CDR3 comprises 16 residues. Germline CDR1 is MDHEN and CDR2 is SYDVKM. J was trimmed by 4 bases and V by 5 bases; bases with no gene match: 12. This CDR3 is CASSRGQVQGGETQYF. The CDR3 DNA sequence: TGTGCCAGCAGTCGGGGACAGGTACAGGGGGGAGAGACCCAGTACTTC.

The chain combines TRBV24-1 with TRBJ2-3; possibly TRBD2 for D (6 bases). The CDR3 loop spans 12 amino acids. CDR1 and CDR2 from the germline V gene are KGHDR and SFDVKD. V was pared by 8 bases and J by 10 bases, with 15 bases between. CDR3: CATTAGAGPQYF. CDR3 sequence (DNA): TGTGCCACCACTGCAGGAGCGGGTCCGCAGTATTTT.

The V gene is TRBV27, the J gene TRBJ2-1; 11 bases are a match to TRBD2. V shed 3 bases, J shed 0 bases, and the junction held 7 bases outside the gene matches. In germline, CDR1 is MNHEY, CDR2 SMNVEV (reference sequence). The CDR3 is made up of 18 amino acids. CDR3 amino acids: CASSFRTSGYSSYNEQFF. Written as DNA, the CDR3 is TGTGCCAGCAGTTTTCGGACTAGCGGGTACAGCTCCTACAATGAGCAGTTCTTC.

The sample holds many counts of this clonotype. The chain joins TRBV28 to TRBJ2-3; D is unresolved. CDR3 length: 14 residues. The V end was cut by 5 bases, the J end by 8 bases, with 17 bases between. CDR1 MDHEN and CDR2 SYDVKM come from the germline V gene. The CDR3 DNA reads as TGTGCCAGCAGTCCCCGTAGAGCGTGGGGTACGCAGTATTTT. It is translated as CASSPRRAWGTQYF.

The chain joins TRBV3-1 to TRBJ1-6; D not certain. Per the germline V gene, CDR1 is LGHDT and CDR2 is YNNKEL (reference sequence). The CDR3 totals 12 residues. V dropped 3 bases and J dropped 7 bases, with 4 bases sitting between them. The CDR3 loop is CASSHPNSPLHF. In DNA, the CDR3 is TGTGCCAGCAGCCACCCAAATTCACCCCTCCACTTT.

This clonotype has only a few counts. This chain links TRBV27 with TRBJ2-2; no clear D. Germline V CDR1 and CDR2: MNHEY, SMNVEV (reference sequence). Between the trimmed V and J ends, which lost 7 bases and 3 bases, there was a span of 6 bases. The CDR3 length is 12 residues. The CDR3 reads CASIGYTGELFF. The CDR3 DNA follows: TGTGCCAGCATTGGATACACCGGGGAGCTGTTTTTT.

This clonotype was recorded many times. This sequence joins TRBV20-1 and TRBJ2-7; the match to TRBD1 covers 11 bases. The CDR3 is 13 residues long. V dropped 7 bases and J dropped 2; count of bases not matched to a gene: 4. CDR1 DFQATT and CDR2 SNEGSKA come from the germline V gene (reference sequence). CDR3 DNA: TGCAGTGTCCCGGGACAGGGGGCCTACGAGCAGTACTTC. Encoded protein: CSVPGQGAYEQYF.